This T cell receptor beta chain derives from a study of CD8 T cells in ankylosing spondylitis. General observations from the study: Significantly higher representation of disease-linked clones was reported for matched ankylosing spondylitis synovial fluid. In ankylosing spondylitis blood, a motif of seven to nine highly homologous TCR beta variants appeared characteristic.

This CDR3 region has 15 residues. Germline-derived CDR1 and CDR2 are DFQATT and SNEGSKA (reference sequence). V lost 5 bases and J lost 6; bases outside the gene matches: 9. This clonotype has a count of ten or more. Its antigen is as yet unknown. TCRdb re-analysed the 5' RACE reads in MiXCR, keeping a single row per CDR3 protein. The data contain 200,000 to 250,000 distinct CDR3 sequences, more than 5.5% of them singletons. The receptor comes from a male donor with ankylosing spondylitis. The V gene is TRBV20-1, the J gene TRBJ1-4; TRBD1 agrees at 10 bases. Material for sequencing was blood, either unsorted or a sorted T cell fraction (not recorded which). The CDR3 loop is CSAEGLGTGDEKLFF. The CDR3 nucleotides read TGCAGTGCTGAAGGGCTCGGGACAGGGGATGAAAAACTGTTTTTT.